This record concerns one T cell receptor (beta chain) sequence. The table lists this clone with a few counts. Its cognate antigen has yet to be identified. No qualities accompany the bases; no much larger clone lies one base away. The sample is drawn from a study of cytomegalovirus exposure and HLA in healthy donors (dated by TCRdb to 2016 to 2017). Broadly, across the study: A later analysis indicated that the 90 to 150 validation repertoires were generated on the platform also employed for the 700 or so repertoires of the first cohort. The aim of the study was to test whether cataloging public T cell receptors could identify signatures of past pathogen exposure. High-throughput TCR immunosequencing, statistical association of individual TCRs with disease status, and machine learning were combined to predict cytomegalovirus infection status. Besides the first cohort of 666 subjects, a separate validation cohort made up of roughly 130 different subjects was used. Overall study results and their limits: The authors suggested that the approach could potentially be generalized to other disease states and immunological phenotypes. Three of the identified cytomegalovirus-associated TCR beta chains were confirmed in vitro to be specific for cytomegalovirus antigens. Most TCR sequences were observed very rarely across donors, whereas some public TCRs were present in many individuals. The study listed 164 TCR beta chains as associated with cytomegalovirus. Cytomegalovirus status was reported to be diagnosed by the classifier with high specificity and sensitivity in both the original and validation cohorts. In a later analysis, TCRs clustered in the first cohort were found to also tend to co-occur in the 120 or so validation repertoires, with approximately 95% of cluster scores above 0. The validation cohort had no HLA typing available for a later analysis, so co-occurrence within that cohort was assessed over all 110 or so repertoires.

Libraries were prepared through the immunoSEQ multiplex PCR assay. Turning to the authors' computational methods: A statistical classification framework was developed to diagnose cytomegalovirus status using the catalog of TCR beta chain sequences. Not all clones reach the TCRdb copy of this immuneACCESS table, which keeps in-frame sequences only. Checked studies attribute under half of the gap to unresolved V genes and leave the rest unexplained. The DNA was the basis for D and trimming; V, J and clone size are from that table. This sample comprises some 150,000 clones, around 93% of them detected only once. The ten largest account for about 2% of the sample. The CDR3 runs 16 amino acids, cysteine and phenylalanine included. Just CDR3 DNA is preserved here, 48 bases in frame from base 1. Deletion took 5 bases off V and 1 base off J, with a span of 15 bases between the germline ends. The germline V gene sets CDR1 to SGHTA and CDR2 to FQGNSA.

Donors formed part of the validation cohort, which comprised approximately 130 subjects and was distinct from the first cohort of under 850 subjects. The sequence was obtained from a man aged 18 to 29 in good health and CMV-seropositive. The sample taken for sequencing was PBMCs. The sequence is built from TRBV7-2 and TRBJ1-3; the D gene cannot be named for sure. CDR3 region: CASSSLSRSSGNTIYF. Read as DNA, the sequence is TGTGCCAGCAGCAGTTTGAGCCGATCTTCTGGAAACACCATATATTTT.